The text below deals with one T cell receptor (beta chain). The data were obtained in a study of OX40 agonist ivuxolimab in advanced cancers. The CDR3 has 15 residues. With 1 base clipped from V and 5 bases from J, the junction kept 7 bases outside the gene matches. Germline V gene lookup returns CDR1 SGHRS and CDR2 YFSETQ. Method: immunoSEQ multiplex PCR; TCRdb's copy keeps in-frame clones and lacks some. The repertoire holds fewer than 25,000 clones, about four fifths seen once, with 50% in the top ten. The sequence derives from an adult with an advanced solid tumor such as melanoma, head and neck, liver or kidney cancer. The material was CD4+ or CD8+ T cells sorted from blood, obtained in a trial of the OX40 agonist ivuxolimab. This chain connects TRBV5-1 to TRBJ2-5; TRBD1 aligns across 8 bases. Here the CDR3 reads CASSLSPGGGETQYF. In nucleotides, the CDR3 is TGCGCCAGCAGCTTGTCTCCAGGGGGCGGGGAGACCCAGTACTTC.